One sample yielded the 28 T cell receptor beta chains listed below, sequenced in a study of early T cells in non-severe SARS-CoV-2 infection. From the 5' RACE reads, TCRdb called clonotypes with MiXCR, one entry per CDR3 protein. The table includes some 50,000 distinct CDR3 sequences, roughly 9.2% detected once. The sequencing input was whole blood. The receptors originated from an adult who was a healthcare worker with PCR-confirmed SARS-CoV-2 infection or an uninfected control (not recorded which).

This clonotype showed up just a few times. The chain has TRBV10-2 and TRBJ2-1; D not resolved. Trimming removed 2 bases at V and 13 bases at J, with 0 bases between. The CDR3 loop spans 8 amino acids. Germline lookup yields CDR1 WSHSY and CDR2 SAAADI. The CDR3 DNA reads TGCGCCAGCAGTGAGCAGTTCTTC. Translation gives CASSEQFF.

This clonotype was seen many times. V and J are TRBV3-1 and TRBJ2-7; no clear D. Per the germline V gene, CDR1 is LGHDT and CDR2 is YNNKEL (reference sequence). The CDR3 extends over 13 amino acids. Trimming pared 4 bases from V and 2 bases from J, leaving 9 bases between. Written as DNA, the CDR3 is TGTGCCAGCAGCCCGGCTTCAACCTACGAGCAGTACTTC. Its protein is CASSPASTYEQYF.

This clonotype showed up many times. CDR3 loop: CASSLEKNIQYF. CDR3 bases: TGTGCCAGCAGCTTGGAGAAAAACATTCAGTACTTC. The chain joins TRBV7-9 to TRBJ2-4, with no clear D. V was cut by 3 bases and J by 4 bases, with 4 bases left in between. Germline V gene lookup returns CDR1 SEHNR and CDR2 FQNEAQ (reference sequence). This CDR3 is built from 12 residues.

The rearrangement joins TRBV7-2 to TRBJ1-6; no clear D gene. Trimming shortened V by 3 bases and J by 5 bases, and 8 bases separated the two germline ends. The germline CDR1 and CDR2 sequences are SGHTA and FQGNSA. This CDR3 region has 14 residues. The chain's CDR3 is CASSFLRDNSPLHF. CDR3 in DNA: TGTGCCAGCAGCTTTTTACGGGATAATTCACCCCTCCACTTT.

This clonotype was observed many times. The chain employs TRBV19 and TRBJ1-4; tentative D call: TRBD1 (5 bases). The CDR3 totals 15 residues. The germline V and J ends were trimmed by 5 bases and 7 bases, with 17 bases remaining between them. The germline gives CDR1 LNHDA, CDR2 SQIVND (reference sequence). The CDR3 sequence: CASSSGQIWAEKLFF. The CDR3 bases are TGTGCCAGTAGTTCCGGACAAATCTGGGCTGAAAAACTGTTTTTT.

This chain joins TRBV20-1 and TRBJ1-2; 9 positions match TRBD1. The CDR3 sequence is 13 residues long. CDR1 DFQATT and CDR2 SNEGSKA come from the germline V gene (reference sequence). The trim removed 7 bases at V and 7 bases at J, leaving 10 bases unmatched. The CDR3 spells CSVGTGIYSGYTF. The CDR3 bases are TGCAGTGTCGGGACAGGGATCTATAGTGGCTACACCTTC.

The chain combines TRBV20-1 with TRBJ2-5; tentative D call: TRBD2 (5 bases). Between the trimmed V and J ends, which lost 5 bases and 0 bases, there was a span of 19 bases. The CDR3 runs 16 residues. Germline CDR1 is DFQATT and CDR2 is SNEGSKA (reference sequence). CDR3 sequence (DNA): TGCAGTGCTGGATTTCAGCCTAGCCGCTACCAAGAGACCCAGTACTTC. It is translated as CSAGFQPSRYQETQYF.

This clonotype has ten or more counts. CDR3 sequence reads: CATSRDIGQGTNSPLHF. In DNA, the CDR3 is TGTGCCACCAGCAGAGATATTGGCCAGGGGACCAATTCACCCCTCCACTTT. The V gene is TRBV15, the J gene TRBJ1-6; D perhaps matches TRBD1 (6 bases). This CDR3 has 17 residues. CDR1 is LNHNV, CDR2 YYDKDF, per germline (reference sequence). V lost 0 bases and J lost 7, with 16 bases in between.

This clonotype was recorded at least ten times. The chain is built from TRBV29-1 and TRBJ2-2; either TRBD1 or TRBD2 may supply D (5 bases each). V was pared by 4 bases and J by 1 base, with 13 bases between. This CDR3 has 15 amino acids. Germline assignment: CDR1 SQVTM and CDR2 ANQGSEA. The CDR3 loop reads CSVGKGTVNTGELFF. In DNA form, the CDR3 reads TGCAGCGTTGGAAAAGGGACGGTGAACACCGGGGAGCTGTTTTTT.

This clonotype was seen many times. V usage is TRBV11-2 and J usage is TRBJ1-1; D not certain. With 0 bases removed from V and 5 bases from J, the gap between germline ends came to 7 bases. CDR3 length: 13 residues. Germline lookup yields CDR1 SGHAT and CDR2 FQNNGV. The CDR3 loop is CASSLDSGTEAFF. CDR3 nucleotides: TGTGCCAGCAGCTTAGACAGCGGGACTGAAGCTTTCTTT.

Points on this clonotype: With a much larger clone just one base away, this may be a read error. The genes are TRBV20-1 and TRBJ2-3; weak D call: TRBD2 (5 bases). From germline, CDR1 is DFQATT and CDR2 SNEGSKA (reference sequence). The CDR3 runs to 15 residues. CDR3 sequence (DNA): TGCAGTGCTAGAGTTCGGGGAGCTAGCACAGTTACGCAGTATTTT. This translates into CSARVRGASTVTQYF.

This clonotype was seen a handful of times. A read error is possible here, since a much larger clone lies one base away. V usage is TRBV19 and J usage is TRBJ1-5; D tentatively fits TRBD1 or TRBD2 (6 bases each). The tail of the sequence fits TRBJ2-3 better, so the J call may be wrong. CDR1 and CDR2 from the germline V gene are LNHDA and SQIVND (reference sequence). This CDR3 has 15 amino acids. CDR3 loop: CASSMLGGLAQPQYF. Here the CDR3 DNA reads TGTGCCAGTAGTATGCTAGGGGGACTTGCTCAGCCCCAGTATTTT.

The chain has TRBV12-3 or TRBV12-4 and TRBJ2-5; TRBD2 aligns across 7 bases. This CDR3 has 12 residues. Trimming cost V 7 bases and J 5 bases; bases outside gene matches: 4. The CDR3 loop is CASKPGGETQYF. The CDR3, as DNA: TGTGCCAGCAAACCCGGGGGGGAGACCCAGTACTTC.

This clonotype has a count of ten or more. The CDR3: CSVVLLAGGTYEQYF. The CDR3 nucleotides read TGCAGCGTTGTACTTCTAGCGGGAGGGACCTACGAGCAGTACTTC. The V gene is TRBV29-1, the J gene TRBJ2-7; 12 nucleotides match TRBD2. Losses at the gene ends were 4 bases for V and 2 bases for J; bases not matched to a gene: 6. CDR1 and CDR2 (germline): SQVTM, ANQGSEA. The length of the CDR3 is 15 residues.

This clonotype has at least ten counts. This chain uses TRBV7-6 with TRBJ1-5; TRBD1 agrees at 8 bases. V shed 5 bases, J shed 5 bases, and the junction held 2 bases outside the gene matches. Germline CDR1 and CDR2: SGHVS and FNYEAQ. The CDR3 contains 13 residues. The CDR3 DNA reads as TGTGCCAGCAGCATACAGGGGGATCAGCCCCAGCATTTT. Its protein product is CASSIQGDQPQHF.

The genes are TRBV7-3 and TRBJ2-2; D uncertain. V was shortened by 5 bases and J by 2 bases, with 3 bases between the two germline ends. CDR1 and CDR2 from the germline V gene are SGHTA and FQGTGA. CDR3 length: 12 amino acids. DNA for the CDR3: TGTGCCAGCAGCCACAACACCGGGGAGCTGTTTTTT. It translates to CASSHNTGELFF.

This chain connects TRBV7-8 to TRBJ2-1; 10 positions match TRBD2. The CDR3 is 15 amino acids. Trimming at V came to 5 bases and at J to 6 bases, leaving 7 bases not matched to a gene. Germline CDR1 is SGHVS and CDR2 is FQNEAQ. The CDR3 sequence is CASSPMSGGANEQFF. The CDR3 bases are TGTGCCAGCAGCCCTATGAGCGGGGGGGCCAATGAGCAGTTCTTC. The variable domain in full, completed from reference TRBV7-8 and TRBJ2-1, reads GAGVSQSPRYKVAKRGQDVALRCDPISGHVSLFWYQQALGQGPEFLTYFQNEAQLDKSGLPSDRFFAERPEGSVSTLKIQRTQQEDSAVYLCASSPMSGGANEQFFGPGTRLTVL.

This clonotype was detected many times. This sequence joins TRBV5-1 and TRBJ2-1; 7 bases agree with TRBD2. Germline CDR1 reads SGHRS; CDR2 reads YFSETQ. This CDR3 is 17 amino acids long. The junction had 21 bases not matched to a gene; V was cut back by 7 bases and J by 8 bases. The CDR3 region is CASGPSGLISNVYEQFF. The DNA for the CDR3 is TGCGCCAGCGGGCCTAGCGGCCTGATCTCGAATGTCTATGAGCAGTTCTTC.

The table lists this clonotype with many counts. The V call is TRBV3-1, the J call TRBJ2-3, with D hard to call. The germline V gene has CDR1 LGHDT and CDR2 YNNKEL (reference sequence). The CDR3 sequence is 14 residues long. The V gene lost 2 bases and the J gene lost 1 base, with 7 bases spanning the gap. The CDR3 protein is CASSQFTGTDTQYF. DNA for the CDR3: TGTGCCAGCAGCCAATTCACAGGCACAGATACGCAGTATTTT.

In this sample, this clonotype turned up a few times. The chain carries TRBV3-1 and TRBJ1-2; maybe TRBD1 (6 bases). The ends were cut back, 4 bases at V and 8 bases at J, with 11 bases in the middle. Germline assignment: CDR1 LGHDT and CDR2 YNNKEL (reference sequence). The CDR3 sequence is 12 residues long. The CDR3 sequence is CASSRRGYGYTF. CDR3 DNA: TGTGCCAGCAGCCGCAGGGGCTACGGCTACACCTTC.

Sample share makes this clonotype medium-sized. The chain joins TRBV7-9 to TRBJ2-7; TRBD1 matches 8 bases. The CDR3 covers 12 residues. Germline CDR1 is SEHNR and CDR2 is FQNEAQ (reference sequence). J gave up 6 bases and V 3 bases, and 1 base lay outside the gene matches. The CDR3 protein is CASSLGQAEQYF. For the CDR3, the DNA is TGTGCCAGCAGCTTGGGACAGGCCGAGCAGTACTTC.

This clonotype has only a few counts. The V and J genes are TRBV29-1 and TRBJ2-2; 11 nucleotides agree with TRBD2. The CDR3 spans 12 residues. Germline values: CDR1 SQVTM, CDR2 ANQGSEA. CDR3 in DNA: TGCAGTACTAGCGGGAGCACCGGGGAGCTGTTTTTT. Translating gives CSTSGSTGELFF.

The chain uses TRBV14 and TRBJ2-1; unclear D gene. The length of the CDR3 is 13 residues. V lost 4 bases to trimming and J lost 4 bases, with 8 bases between them. Germline lookup yields CDR1 SGHDN and CDR2 FVKESK. CDR3 sequence (DNA): TGTGCCAGCAGCCCGAAGATTTACAATGAGCAGTTCTTC. This gives the protein CASSPKIYNEQFF.

In its sample, this clonotype was seen a few times. The chain employs TRBV6-1 and TRBJ2-6; D unresolved. Germline V gene sequence: CDR1 MNHNS, CDR2 SASEGT. CDR3 length: 14 residues. Trimming took off 6 bases at V and 0 bases at J, with 6 bases between the two ends. In nucleotides, the CDR3 is TGTGCCAGCAGCCCCTTCTCTGGGGCCAACGTCCTGACTTTC. Its translation: CASSPFSGANVLTF.

This clonotype was observed many times. V and J are TRBV20-1 and TRBJ2-7, with a possible D match to TRBD1 (6 bases). V dropped 0 bases and J dropped 0 bases, with 15 bases sitting between them. The V gene's germline CDR1 is DFQATT and CDR2 SNEGSKA (reference sequence). CDR3 size: 16 residues. The CDR3 loop is CSARDHGGLSSYEQYF. For the CDR3, the DNA is TGCAGTGCTAGAGATCATGGGGGCCTTAGCTCCTACGAGCAGTACTTC.

The genes are TRBV6-2 or TRBV6-3 and TRBJ1-1; D is undetermined. V lost 4 bases, J lost 6 bases, and 6 bases lay in between. CDR1 is MNHEY, CDR2 SVGEGT, per germline. The CDR3 totals 11 residues. CDR3 protein: CASSSSPEAFF. The DNA for the CDR3 is TGTGCCAGCAGTTCATCCCCTGAAGCTTTCTTT.

This chain connects TRBV29-1 to TRBJ1-1; D gene ambiguous. CDR1 SQVTM and CDR2 ANQGSEA come from the germline V gene. The CDR3 consists of 11 residues. Trimming cost V 7 bases and J 1 base, with 7 bases left between them. CDR3 DNA sequence: TGCAGCGGCCGGAGGAACACTGAAGCTTTCTTT. Translating it yields CSGRRNTEAFF.

This clonotype was detected only a few times. The V call is TRBV10-3, the J call TRBJ2-5; 7 nucleotides agree with TRBD2. After removal of 10 bases from V and 4 bases from J, the junction contained 12 bases not matched to a gene. CDR1 is ENHRY, CDR2 SYGVKD, per germline. The CDR3 loop spans 14 amino acids. The CDR3 nucleotides read TGTGCCACCAAAGAGAGCGGGGAGGCAGAGACCCAGTACTTC. Amino acids: CATKESGEAETQYF.